This T cell receptor beta chain stems from a study of T cells in Graves' hyperthyroidism and ophthalmopathy. Findings and caveats of the study: Most thyroid clonotypes that were expanded above 0.001 also turned up in blood.

The PBMCs had their origin in more than 9.5 ml of fresh peripheral blood. This CDR3 has 14 amino acids. Germline lookup yields CDR1 WSHSY and CDR2 SAAADI. TCR beta CDR3 regions were amplified from RNA transcripts. With the HTBI primer set, the TCR CDR3 went through a first round of RT-PCR. One entry per CDR3 protein, called by TCRdb with MiXCR from the multiplex PCR reads. Of about 680,000 distinct CDR3 sequences in the sample, 30% to 40% are singletons; the top ten hold around 31%. Comment on this clonotype: The antigen remains undetermined. A read error may produce the germline difference seen at one junction end.

The specimen sequenced was blood. The genes are TRBV10-2 and TRBJ2-2, with TRBD1 as a possible D gene (6 bases). The source is a woman in her 40s with Graves' hyperthyroidism. CDR3 nucleotides: TGTGCCAGCAGCCGATGGGGGCGGTCCGGGGAGCTGTTTTTT. Amino acids: CASSRWGRSGELFF.